Shown below are 28 T cell receptor beta chains from a single sample sequenced in a study of T cell repertoires in cytomegalovirus infection. Their cognate antigens are unknown. TCRdb re-called the reads with MiXCR, one entry per CDR3 protein. Seen here are some 350,000 distinct CDR3 sequences, just under 35% observed once, and the top ten hold approximately 12%. Specimen: cultured PBMCs, collected from culture after CMV antigen stimulation. The receptors here all came from a human donor in good health (CMV status not recorded). Some clones in this sample may be carry-over from other donors' samples.

V gene TRBV4-3 combines with J gene TRBJ1-2; unclear D gene. Germline lookup yields CDR1 LGHNA and CDR2 YSLEER. V was shortened by 4 bases and J by 7 bases, with 25 bases between the two germline ends. The CDR3 consists of 17 residues. The CDR3 is CASSPENPPVTGRGYTF. The CDR3, as DNA: TGCGCCAGCAGCCCAGAAAATCCTCCCGTTACCGGACGTGGCTACACCTTC.

This clonotype has more than one count but fewer than ten. The chain couples TRBV4-1 to TRBJ2-1; 10 bases match TRBD2. V lost 4 bases to trimming and J lost 0 bases; unmatched junction nucleotides: 6. This CDR3 is 17 amino acids long. CDR1 MGHRA and CDR2 YSYEKL come from the germline V gene. The DNA of the CDR3 is TGCGCCAGCAGCCGGCTAGCGGGAGCGGCCTCCTACAATGAGCAGTTCTTC. Translated: CASSRLAGAASYNEQFF.

In this sample, this clonotype turned up a few times. The chain employs TRBV11-2 and TRBJ1-1; no reliable D call. Germline CDR1 is SGHAT and CDR2 is FQNNGV. Trimming pared 5 bases from V and 1 base from J, leaving 14 bases between. The CDR3 totals 15 residues. In nucleotides, the CDR3 is TGTGCCAGCAGCCCAAGACCGGGATCGAACACTGAAGCTTTCTTT. Translation gives CASSPRPGSNTEAFF.

V gene TRBV20-1 combines with J gene TRBJ2-1; 14 bases match TRBD2. V was clipped by 3 bases and J by 7 bases; unmatched bases: 2. Germline assignment: CDR1 DFQATT and CDR2 SNEGSKA (reference sequence). The CDR3 length is 14 residues. The CDR3 loop is CSARTSGRGNEQFF. CDR3 DNA: TGCAGTGCTAGGACTAGCGGGAGGGGGAATGAGCAGTTCTTC.

This clonotype was found once. This sequence joins TRBV6-4 and TRBJ1-2; D might be TRBD1 (5 bases). V was trimmed by 6 bases and J by 0 bases, leaving 14 bases between them. CDR1 and CDR2 (germline): MRHNA, SNTAGT. The length of the CDR3 is 15 residues. DNA for the CDR3: TGTGCCAGCAGACCTCAGGGCGGAGCTAACTATGGCTACACCTTC. Residues: CASRPQGGANYGYTF.

This clonotype was seen repeatedly, ten times or more. The J gene is TRBJ1-3, the V gene TRBV5-6; 9 bases map to TRBD1. CDR1 and CDR2 (germline): SGHDT, YYEEEE. There are 17 residues in the CDR3. With V trimmed by 3 bases and J by 2 bases, 9 bases remained unmatched. The CDR3 DNA follows: TGTGCCAGCAGCTCACATCTAGGGACAGGGACTGGAAACACCATATATTTT. It codes for CASSSHLGTGTGNTIYF. Full variable domain (outside the CDR3, taken from reference TRBV5-6 and TRBJ1-3): DAGVTQSPTHLIKTRGQQVTLRCSPKSGHDTVSWYQQALGQGPQFIFQYYEEEERQRGNFPDRFSGHQFPNYSSELNVNALLLGDSALYLCASSSHLGTGTGNTIYFGEGSWLTVV.

The chain is built from TRBV14 and TRBJ2-5, with D unclear. Trimming shortened V by 0 bases and J by 2 bases, and 7 bases separated the two germline ends. The CDR3 loop spans 14 amino acids. Germline V gene data show CDR1 as SGHDN and CDR2 as FVKESK. For the CDR3, the DNA is TGTGCCAGCAGCCAAGAGAAGATGCAAGAGACCCAGTACTTC. Amino acids: CASSQEKMQETQYF.

There are a few counts of this clonotype. V usage is TRBV28 and J usage is TRBJ1-5; TRBD1 is a possible D gene (5 bases). V was trimmed by 1 base and J by 1 base, leaving 14 bases between them. CDR3 length: 17 residues. Germline CDR1 is MDHEN and CDR2 is SYDVKM. CDR3 in amino acids: CASSLFTRGESNQPQHF. DNA of the CDR3: TGTGCCAGCAGTTTATTTACAAGGGGCGAAAGCAATCAGCCCCAGCATTTT.

This chain uses TRBV4-1 with TRBJ2-7, with a tentative D call TRBD1 (6 bases). Germline CDR1 and CDR2: MGHRA and YSYEKL. This CDR3 contains 16 residues. Between the trimmed V and J ends, which lost 1 base and 2 bases, there was a span of 15 bases. The CDR3 protein is CASSQGGAQGTYEQYF. CDR3 in DNA: TGCGCCAGCAGCCAAGGAGGGGCACAGGGCACCTACGAGCAGTACTTC.

V gene TRBV11-2 combines with J gene TRBJ1-4, with unresolved D. The CDR3 contains 15 residues. V lost 4 bases, J lost 8 bases, and 17 bases lay in between. The germline V gene encodes CDR1 SGHAT and CDR2 FQNNGV. The CDR3, as DNA: TGTGCCAGCAGCTCCGGCCCTAGCTTTAACGAAAAACTGTTTTTT. It specifies CASSSGPSFNEKLFF.

Many counts were recorded for this clonotype. The chain recombines TRBV14 with TRBJ1-1; D not certain. This CDR3 has 16 residues. V lost 4 bases and J lost 2, with 17 bases in between. Looked up from germline, CDR1 is SGHDN and CDR2 is FVKESK. CDR3 loop: CASSPQLGSVNTEAFF. CDR3 DNA sequence: TGTGCCAGCAGCCCCCAGCTGGGATCGGTTAACACTGAAGCTTTCTTT. The full variable domain, with the rest looked up from reference TRBV14 and TRBJ1-1, is EAGVTQFPSHSVIEKGQTVTLRCDPISGHDNLYWYRRVMGKEIKFLLHFVKESKQDESGMPNNRFLAERTGGTYSTLKVQPAELEDSGVYFCASSPQLGSVNTEAFFGQGTRLTVV.

This clonotype turned up a few times. This sequence joins TRBV6-2 or TRBV6-3 and TRBJ2-1, with 8 nucleotides matching TRBD2. The V and J ends lost 6 bases and 0 bases, in that order; junction bases with no gene match: 7. Germline loops: CDR1 MNHEY, CDR2 SVGEGT. The CDR3 totals 16 residues. The CDR3 region is CASRTLAASSYNEQFF. The CDR3 coding sequence is TGTGCCAGCAGAACACTAGCGGCCAGCTCCTACAATGAGCAGTTCTTC.

The chain carries TRBV6-6 and TRBJ1-2; maybe TRBD1 (5 bases). The CDR3 sequence is 13 residues long. From germline, CDR1 is MNHNY and CDR2 SVGAGI (reference sequence). V lost 4 bases to trimming and J lost 7 bases, with 13 bases between them. The CDR3 sequence: CASSSPGVIGYTF. DNA of the CDR3: TGTGCCAGCAGTTCCCCGGGGGTGATTGGCTACACCTTC.

This clonotype was recorded a few times. The chain recombines TRBV4-1 with TRBJ2-3, with D possibly TRBD2 on 5 matching bases. This CDR3 region has 17 residues. The germline V and J ends were trimmed by 2 bases and 0 bases, with 15 bases remaining between them. Germline CDR1 reads MGHRA; CDR2 reads YSYEKL. CDR3 sequence (DNA): TGCGCCAGCAGCCAAACCGAACTAGAATTAAGCACAGATACGCAGTATTTT. It codes for CASSQTELELSTDTQYF.

This clonotype has only a few counts. The rearrangement links TRBV28 to TRBJ1-5; D not resolved. V lost 4 bases, J lost 0 bases, and 10 bases lay in between. The CDR3 totals 15 residues. Germline V lookup: CDR1 MDHEN, CDR2 SYDVKM. The CDR3 DNA reads TGTGCCAGCAGTTCTCTACTCAATAGCAATCAGCCCCAGCATTTT. Encoded protein: CASSSLLNSNQPQHF.

This clonotype was observed a few times. This chain links TRBV7-9 with TRBJ1-4; possibly TRBD1 for D (6 bases). CDR1 is SEHNR, CDR2 FQNEAQ, per germline (reference sequence). With 4 bases removed from V and 0 bases from J, the gap between germline ends came to 12 bases. The CDR3 runs 16 residues. The CDR3 here is CASSSRQVTTNEKLFF. The DNA of the CDR3 is TGTGCCAGCAGCTCCAGACAGGTTACAACTAATGAAAAACTGTTTTTT.

This chain uses TRBV19 with TRBJ2-7, with TRBD1 matching over 7 bases. The CDR3 runs to 14 residues. Per the germline V gene, CDR1 is LNHDA and CDR2 is SQIVND (reference sequence). Trimming at V came to 4 bases and at J to 6 bases, leaving 9 bases not matched to a gene. CDR3 coding DNA: TGTGCCAGTAGTACCCAGGGGTACAGGGGCGAGCAGTACTTC. This sequence encodes CASSTQGYRGEQYF.

V and J are TRBV19 and TRBJ1-5, with D hard to call. Deletions cut 0 bases from V and 1 base from J, with 7 bases between. The CDR3 is 15 amino acids. Per the germline V gene, CDR1 is LNHDA and CDR2 is SQIVND (reference sequence). The CDR3 DNA follows: TGTGCCAGTAGTATAGATAACGGCAGCAATCAGCCCCAGCATTTT. It specifies CASSIDNGSNQPQHF.

DNA of the CDR3: TGTGCCAGCAGTGACAGTGTGTTCAAAACAAGCAATGAGCAGTTCTTC. It codes for CASSDSVFKTSNEQFF. The chain carries TRBV6-4 and TRBJ2-1; D gene ambiguous. The CDR3 extends over 16 amino acids. Trimming left V 2 bases short and J 6 bases short, with 17 bases between. CDR1 and CDR2 (germline): MRHNA, SNTAGT.

This rearrangement joins TRBV19 to TRBJ1-5, with no clear D. Germline CDR1 is LNHDA and CDR2 is SQIVND (reference sequence). This CDR3 region has 15 residues. The V and J ends lost 0 bases and 0 bases respectively, with 6 bases between them. The CDR3 region has the DNA TGTGCCAGTAGTATAGAGGGGAATAGCAATCAGCCCCAGCATTTT. Translating it yields CASSIEGNSNQPQHF.

There are many counts of this clonotype. The V call is TRBV7-2, the J call TRBJ2-3, with 15 bases matching TRBD2. The CDR3 covers 19 residues. V dropped 3 bases and J dropped 1; count of bases not matched to a gene: 8. Looked up from germline, CDR1 is SGHTA and CDR2 is FQGNSA. CDR3 nucleotide sequence: TGTGCCAGCAGCTTTGGGGGACTAGCGGGAGGAGCTGGCACAGATACGCAGTATTTT. This gives the protein CASSFGGLAGGAGTDTQYF.

The rearrangement links TRBV11-3 to TRBJ2-5; 8 bases map to TRBD1. The CDR3 totals 18 residues. The germline gives CDR1 SGHNT, CDR2 YENEEA. J was trimmed by 2 bases and V by 1 base; bases with no gene match: 12. DNA for the CDR3: TGTGCCAGCAGCTTAGCCCGCTGGGGGCGACAGGGGCAAGAGACCCAGTACTTC. Residues: CASSLARWGRQGQETQYF.

This clonotype was seen more than once but under ten times. The chain is built from TRBV7-2 and TRBJ2-5; TRBD2 matches 9 bases. The length of the CDR3 is 17 residues. The germline CDR1 and CDR2 sequences are SGHTA and FQGNSA. V dropped 1 base and J dropped 0; count of bases not matched to a gene: 6. For the CDR3, the DNA is TGTGCCAGCAGCTTAGGGCTAGCGGGAATATACCAAGAGACCCAGTACTTC. Its protein product is CASSLGLAGIYQETQYF.

The V gene is TRBV5-1, the J gene TRBJ2-3; unclear D gene. Between the trimmed V and J ends, which lost 0 bases and 0 bases, there was a span of 17 bases. The CDR3 has 18 residues. From germline, CDR1 is SGHRS and CDR2 YFSETQ. CDR3 nucleotides: TGCGCCAGCAGCTTGGCGGTAACTTGGGATTCTAGCACAGATACGCAGTATTTT. Amino acid sequence: CASSLAVTWDSSTDTQYF.

This rearrangement joins TRBV2 to TRBJ2-3; D unclear. The germline V gene has CDR1 SNHLY and CDR2 FYNNEI. This CDR3 has 13 residues. V shed 1 base and J shed 8 bases, with 10 bases lying between them. The CDR3 DNA reads as TGTGCCAGCAGTGAAGACCGTTTCGGTACGCAGTATTTT. Its translation is CASSEDRFGTQYF.

In its sample, this clonotype was seen a few times. This chain connects TRBV7-8 to TRBJ2-7; 9 positions agree with TRBD1. This CDR3 is built from 15 residues. Looked up from germline, CDR1 is SGHVS and CDR2 is FQNEAQ. DNA for the CDR3: TGTGCCAGCAGCTTAGCCCCCGGGACAGGGAGGGTTAAGGACGTC. Amino acid sequence: CASSLAPGTGRVKDV.

There are many counts of this clonotype. The chain links TRBV12-3 or TRBV12-4 to TRBJ2-3; 10 nucleotides align to TRBD2. J lost 1 base, V lost 8 bases, and 0 bases had no gene match. The CDR3 loop spans 13 amino acids. In DNA, the CDR3 is TGTGCCAGCGGGACTAGCGGCACAGATACGCAGTATTTT. This codes for CASGTSGTDTQYF.

This clonotype was detected a few times. The rearrangement joins TRBV10-3 to TRBJ2-7; 11 nucleotides match TRBD1. V shed 2 bases, J shed 7 bases, and the junction held 4 bases outside the gene matches. Germline CDR1 is ENHRY and CDR2 is SYGVKD. The CDR3 spans 14 residues. As DNA, the CDR3 is TGTGCCATCAGTGAGCGGGACAGGGGGGGAGAGCAGTACTTC. Translation: CAISERDRGGEQYF.